A selection of T cell receptor beta chains follows, all from one sample in a study of T-cell reconstitution after alpha-beta-depleted transplantation in children. From the PCR reads, TCRdb called clonotypes with MiXCR, one entry per CDR3 protein. The table includes approximately 170,000 distinct CDR3 sequences, around 10% detected once. This material consisted of PBMCs, taken before TCRalphabeta/CD19-depleted stem cell transplant. These receptors originate from a boy aged 2 to 9 with acute myeloid leukemia, due to receive a stem cell transplant. CDR3s include the opening cysteine and the closing phenylalanine or tryptophan. The D gene is left open where the match is weak. Part of the rows lack a size; the others show once, few, many or a class for expanded clones.

DNA | CDR3 | D | size | J | V
TGTGCCTGGAGTGGTGGAGGGTTACCTGAAAAACTGTTTTTT | CAWSGGGLPEKLFF | . | few | TRBJ1-4 | TRBV30
TGTGCCAGCTCACCCCCTCGGACAGGGAGGGGCACAGATACGCAGTATTTT | CASSPPRTGRGTDTQYF | . | . | TRBJ2-3 | TRBV18
TGTGCCAGCAGCCCGGAAGGGAGCTCCTACAATGAGCAGTTCTTC | CASSPEGSSYNEQFF | . | many | TRBJ2-1 | TRBV7-9
TGCGCCAGCAGCTGGGACACCCCCTCCTACAATGAGCAGTTCTTC | CASSWDTPSYNEQFF | . | many | TRBJ2-1 | TRBV5-1
TGTGCCAGCAGGGACGACTGTAGCAATCAGCCCCAGCATTTT | CASRDDCSNQPQHF | . | . | TRBJ1-5 | TRBV12-3/TRBV12-4
TGTGCCAGCAGCTCACATGACAGGGCAGCTAACTATGGCTACACCTTC | CASSSHDRAANYGYTF | TRBD1 | many | TRBJ1-2 | TRBV7-9
TGTGCCAGCAGCTTGACAGGGGCTCAGGGTGAGCAGTTCTTC | CASSLTGAQGEQFF | TRBD1 | many | TRBJ2-1 | TRBV7-9
TGTGCCAGCAGTTACTCGCCGGGCTCAGGCACTGAAGCTTTCTTT | CASSYSPGSGTEAFF | . | many | TRBJ1-1 | TRBV6-5
TGTGCCAGCAGTGAGATGACGCGCACAGATACGCAGTATTTT | CASSEMTRTDTQYF | . | many | TRBJ2-3 | TRBV12-3/TRBV12-4
TGTGCCACCAGTGATTTAAGGAGCGGGGAGCTGTTTTTT | CATSDLRSGELFF | . | few | TRBJ2-2 | TRBV24-1
TGTGCCAGCAGCACAGGGGGTGGTGAGACCCAGTACTTC | CASSTGGGETQYF | TRBD1 | many | TRBJ2-5 | TRBV2
TGTGCCAGCAGCTTGGCCCCGGGGGGCGGCTATGGCTACACCTTC | CASSLAPGGGYGYTF | . | many | TRBJ1-2 | TRBV5-6
TGCGCCAGCAGCCCCGGCCCCACAGGGGGCGGTCAGCCCCAGCATTTT | CASSPGPTGGGQPQHF | TRBD1 | many | TRBJ1-5 | TRBV5-1
TGTGCCAGTAGTAATCCGGGGGAATTGGATCAGCCCCAGCATTTT | CASSNPGELDQPQHF | . | few | TRBJ1-5 | TRBV19
TGTGCCAGCAGTCGACAGGACCATAGCACAGATACGCAGTATTTT | CASSRQDHSTDTQYF | . | many | TRBJ2-3 | TRBV27
TGTGCCAGCAGCTCGGGACTTTTCACAGATACGCAGTATTTT | CASSSGLFTDTQYF | . | many | TRBJ2-3 | TRBV7-2
TGTGCCACCAGCACCCTAACGACCGGCACTGAAGCTTTCTTT | CATSTLTTGTEAFF | . | many | TRBJ1-1 | TRBV15
TGCAGTGCTCGTACTTACTCCTACGAGCAGTACTTC | CSARTYSYEQYF | . | many | TRBJ2-7 | TRBV20-1
TGCGCCAGCAGCCTGACTACAGATACGCAGTATTTT | CASSLTTDTQYF | . | many | TRBJ2-3 | TRBV5-1
TGTGCCATCAGTGTGACCGGGGGTAGCAATCAGCCCCAGCATTTT | CAISVTGGSNQPQHF | . | few | TRBJ1-5 | TRBV10-3
TGTGCCAGCAGCCAAGATTTGACTAGCGCCGGGGAGCTGTTTTTT | CASSQDLTSAGELFF | TRBD2 | . | TRBJ2-2 | TRBV4-2
TGTGCCAGCCGGGATACCCTTCTCTCTGAAGCTTTCTTT | CASRDTLLSEAFF | . | many | TRBJ1-1 | TRBV2